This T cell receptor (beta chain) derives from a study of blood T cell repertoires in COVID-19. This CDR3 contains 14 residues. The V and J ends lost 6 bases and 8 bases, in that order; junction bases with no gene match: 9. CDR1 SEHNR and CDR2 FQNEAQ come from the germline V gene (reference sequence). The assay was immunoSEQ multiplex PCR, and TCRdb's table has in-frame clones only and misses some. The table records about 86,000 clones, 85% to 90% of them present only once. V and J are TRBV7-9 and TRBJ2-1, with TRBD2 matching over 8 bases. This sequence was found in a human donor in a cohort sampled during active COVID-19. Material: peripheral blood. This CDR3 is CASSFYALADEQFF. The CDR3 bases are TGTGCCAGCAGTTTTTACGCACTAGCGGATGAGCAGTTCTTC. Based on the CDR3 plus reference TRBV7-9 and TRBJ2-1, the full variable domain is DTGVSQNPRHKITKRGQNVTFRCDPISEHNRLYWYRQTLGQGPEFLTYFQNEAQLEKSRLLSDRFSAERPKGSFSTLEIQRTEQGDSAMYLCASSFYALADEQFFGPGTRLTVL.